This is a list of T cell receptor beta chains from one sample in a study of T cell changes during pregnancy in multiple sclerosis. The assay was immunoSEQ multiplex PCR, and TCRdb's table has in-frame clones only and misses some. The sample yields around 80,000 clones, roughly 94% seen once. This specimen consisted of peripheral blood, obtained before pregnancy. Receptors were obtained from a female donor with multiple sclerosis, enrolled in a pregnancy study. The CDR3 runs from the conserved cysteine through the conserved F or W. Each record gives: clone size, D gene, J gene, CDR3 length, V gene, CDR3 protein, CDR3 DNA. The D gene is left open where the match is weak. Size values are once, few and many counts, or a class for expanded clones, and some rows have none.

NA TRBD2 TRBJ2-1 16 TRBV6-6 CASSPAPSGRAYEQFF TGTGCCAGCAGTCCCGCCCCCAGCGGGAGGGCGTATGAGCAGTTCTTC
NA NA TRBJ2-1 13 TRBV7-3 CASSLTGRNEQFF TGTGCCAGCAGCCTGACAGGGAGGAATGAGCAGTTCTTC
NA TRBD2 TRBJ2-1 16 TRBV29-1 CSVEKGTTRPYNEQFF TGCAGCGTTGAAAAAGGGACTACCAGACCATACAATGAGCAGTTCTTC
NA NA TRBJ2-3 16 TRBV9 CASSEASGSWADTQYF TGTGCCAGCAGCGAGGCCTCAGGATCCTGGGCTGATACGCAGTATTTT
NA NA TRBJ1-3 15 TRBV5-1 CASRADTSAGNTIYF TGCGCCAGCAGGGCGGACACCTCGGCTGGAAACACCATATATTTT
NA NA TRBJ2-3 13 TRBV5-1 CASSRGADLFWYF TGCGCCAGCAGCCGGGGGGCGGACCTTTTTTGGTATTTT
NA TRBD2 TRBJ2-7 16 TRBV28 CASRTIRTSSSYEQYF TGTGCCAGCAGGACCATTCGGACTAGCAGCTCCTACGAGCAGTACTTC
NA NA TRBJ2-1 13 TRBV30 CAWTKTSSDEQFF TGTGCCTGGACTAAAACTAGTAGCGATGAGCAGTTCTTC
NA TRBD2 TRBJ2-5 15 TRBV18 CASSAGLAGGETQYF TGTGCCAGCTCGGCGGGACTAGCGGGAGGAGAGACCCAGTACTTC
NA TRBD1 TRBJ1-1 14 TRBV7-9 CASSSGQGNTEAFF TGTGCCAGCAGCTCGGGACAGGGGAACACTGAAGCTTTCTTT
NA TRBD2 TRBJ2-5 14 TRBV5-1 CASSLAGAQETQYF TGCGCCAGCAGCTTAGCGGGAGCGCAAGAGACCCAGTACTTC
NA NA TRBJ2-3 17 TRBV29-1 CSVEGRERRSSTDTQYF TGCAGCGTTGAAGGTAGGGAGCGGAGATCTAGCACAGATACGCAGTATTTT
NA NA TRBJ1-5 16 TRBV7-8 CASSLTRANSNQPQHF TGTGCCAGCAGCTTAACGCGGGCAAATAGCAATCAGCCCCAGCATTTT
NA NA TRBJ1-2 15 TRBV6-1 CASRAPGEANYGYTF TGTGCCAGCAGAGCCCCAGGGGAAGCTAACTATGGCTACACCTTC
NA TRBD2 TRBJ2-1 16 TRBV13 CASMLMGGRAGDEQFF TGTGCCAGTATGCTTATGGGCGGGAGGGCCGGGGATGAGCAGTTCTTC
NA TRBD2 TRBJ2-1 14 TRBV7-9 CASSEAGGLNEQFF TGTGCCAGCAGCGAGGCGGGAGGGCTGAATGAGCAGTTCTTC
NA NA TRBJ2-7 16 TRBV28 CASSLNPGQGLYEQYF TGTGCCAGCAGTCTAAACCCGGGACAAGGCCTCTACGAGCAGTACTTC
few TRBD2 TRBJ2-3 15 TRBV4-3 CASSQEWREPDTQYF TGCGCCAGCAGCCAAGAATGGCGGGAGCCAGATACGCAGTATTTT
once NA TRBJ2-7 14 TRBV7-8 CASRIAEFSYEQYF TGTGCCAGCAGGATAGCGGAGTTCTCCTACGAGCAGTACTTC
NA NA TRBJ1-1 14 TRBV14 CASSHRQQNTEAFF TGTGCCAGCAGCCACCGACAGCAGAACACTGAAGCTTTCTTT
NA TRBD2 TRBJ2-7 14 TRBV7-9 CASSAGLAGDEQYF TGTGCCAGCAGCGCGGGACTAGCGGGAGACGAGCAGTACTTC
NA TRBD1 TRBJ2-2 15 TRBV27 CASSFGQGNTGELFF TGTGCCAGCAGTTTCGGACAGGGGAACACCGGGGAGCTGTTTTTT
NA NA TRBJ2-7 13 TRBV6-1 CASSRGPWYEQYF TGTGCCAGCAGCAGGGGCCCTTGGTACGAGCAGTACTTC
NA TRBD1 TRBJ2-3 15 TRBV2 CASRPGTGGAYTQYF TGTGCCAGCAGACCCGGGACAGGGGGCGCGTATACGCAGTATTTT
NA TRBD2 TRBJ2-1 15 TRBV11-3 CASSLGLAGNNEQFF TGTGCCAGCAGCTTAGGGCTAGCGGGTAACAATGAGCAGTTCTTC
NA TRBD1 TRBJ2-2 16 TRBV7-9 CASSLDRGSNTGELFF TGTGCCAGCAGCTTAGACAGGGGGAGTAACACCGGGGAGCTGTTTTTT
once NA TRBJ1-5 16 TRBV7-6 CASSLALPGTHQPQHF TGTGCCAGCAGCTTAGCGCTGCCGGGAACCCATCAGCCCCAGCATTTT
NA TRBD1 TRBJ2-2 15 TRBV2 CASSGDRGPAGELFF TGTGCCAGCAGTGGGGACAGGGGGCCGGCCGGGGAGCTGTTTTTT
NA TRBD1 TRBJ2-1 11 TRBV20-1 CSARTGGEQFF TGCAGTGCACGGACAGGGGGCGAGCAGTTCTTC
NA NA TRBJ2-7 12 TRBV29-1 CSVQKSSYEQYF TGCAGCGTCCAGAAAAGCTCCTACGAGCAGTACTTC
NA TRBD2 TRBJ2-7 11 TRBV2 CASGGVMEQYF TGTGCCAGCGGGGGGGTAATGGAACAGTACTTC
NA NA TRBJ1-1 14 TRBV7-2 CASSLGGSGIEAFF TGTGCCAGCAGCTTAGGGGGTTCGGGGATTGAAGCTTTCTTT
NA NA TRBJ1-5 14 TRBV27 CASSLSAAWQPQHF TGTGCCAGCAGTTTATCGGCGGCGTGGCAGCCCCAGCATTTT
once NA TRBJ2-5 15 TRBV27 CASSLSFGGQETQYF TGTGCCAGCAGTTTATCTTTCGGAGGGCAGGAGACCCAGTACTTC
NA NA TRBJ2-1 14 TRBV9 CASSPLGLYNEQFF TGTGCCAGCAGCCCGCTTGGACTATACAATGAGCAGTTCTTC
NA NA TRBJ1-3 15 TRBV19 CASSTTGISGNTIYF TGTGCCAGTAGTACGACAGGAATTTCTGGAAACACCATATATTTT
once NA TRBJ1-2 13 TRBV25-1 CASSGQTEDGYTF TGTGCCAGCAGTGGTCAGACAGAAGACGGCTACACCTTC
NA TRBD2 TRBJ2-5 14 TRBV7-9 CASSLVGGQETQYF TGTGCCAGCAGCTTAGTGGGGGGGCAAGAGACCCAGTACTTC
NA NA TRBJ2-7 14 TRBV13 CASSFRRGVYEQYF TGTGCCAGCAGCTTCCGCAGGGGCGTTTACGAGCAGTACTTC